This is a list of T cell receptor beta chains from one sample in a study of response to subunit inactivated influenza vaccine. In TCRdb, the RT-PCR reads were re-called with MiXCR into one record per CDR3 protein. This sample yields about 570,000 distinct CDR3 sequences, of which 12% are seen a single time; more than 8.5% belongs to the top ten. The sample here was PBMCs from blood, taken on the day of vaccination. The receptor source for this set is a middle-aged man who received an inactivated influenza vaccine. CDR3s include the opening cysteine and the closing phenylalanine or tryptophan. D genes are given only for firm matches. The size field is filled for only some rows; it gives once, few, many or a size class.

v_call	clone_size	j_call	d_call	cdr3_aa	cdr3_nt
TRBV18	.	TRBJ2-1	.	CASSAGTGPLAYNEQFF	TGTGCCAGCTCAGCAGGGACGGGACCTCTCGCATACAATGAGCAGTTCTTC
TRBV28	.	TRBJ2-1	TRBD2	CASSSGAGGYNEQFF	TGTGCCAGCAGTTCCGGAGCGGGAGGGTACAATGAGCAGTTCTTC
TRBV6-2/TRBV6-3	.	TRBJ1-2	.	CASSQDTEYGYTF	TGTGCCAGCAGTCAAGATACAGAATATGGCTACACCTTC
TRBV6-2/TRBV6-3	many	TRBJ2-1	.	CASSYGGGPYNEQFF	TGTGCCAGCAGTTACGGAGGGGGACCTTACAATGAGCAGTTCTTC
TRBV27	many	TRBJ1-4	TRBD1	CASSLYGTGGFGRYATNEKLFF	TGTGCCAGCAGTTTATACGGGACAGGGGGCTTTGGACGTTACGCAACTAATGAAAAACTGTTTTTT
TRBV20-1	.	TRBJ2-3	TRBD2	CSARALAGVTDTQYF	TGCAGTGCTAGAGCTCTAGCGGGGGTCACAGATACGCAGTATTTT
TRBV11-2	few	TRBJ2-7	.	CASSLLGRRNYEQYF	TGTGCCAGCAGCTTACTCGGCAGGAGGAATTACGAGCAGTACTTC
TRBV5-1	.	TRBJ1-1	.	CASSPMGGPTYEAFF	TGCGCCAGCAGCCCAATGGGCGGACCAACTTATGAAGCTTTCTTT
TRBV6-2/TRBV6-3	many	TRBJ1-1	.	CASSYRRGTEAFF	TGTGCCAGCAGTTACAGGCGGGGAACTGAAGCTTTCTTT
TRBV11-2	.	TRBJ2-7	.	CASRDRDGYEQYF	TGTGCCAGCCGCGATAGGGACGGCTACGAGCAGTACTTC
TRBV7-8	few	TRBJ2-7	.	CASSPGFGYEQYF	TGTGCCAGCAGCCCAGGGTTCGGGTACGAGCAGTACTTC
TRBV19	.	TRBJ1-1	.	CASSIPPGAEAFF	TGTGCCAGTAGTATTCCCCCAGGGGCTGAAGCTTTCTTT
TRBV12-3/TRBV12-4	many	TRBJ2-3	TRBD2	CASSSGRGVTDTQYF	TGTGCCAGCAGTTCTGGACGGGGGGTTACAGATACGCAGTATTTT
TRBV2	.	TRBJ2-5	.	CASSESGWETQYF	TGTGCCAGCAGTGAATCGGGTTGGGAGACCCAGTACTTC
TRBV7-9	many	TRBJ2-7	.	CASSHGITYEQYF	TGTGCCAGCAGCCACGGGATCACCTACGAGCAGTACTTC
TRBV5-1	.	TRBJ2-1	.	CASRIVLGRDPYNEQFF	TGCGCCAGCAGGATCGTCTTGGGGCGGGACCCTTACAATGAGCAGTTCTTC
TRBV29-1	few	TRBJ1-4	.	CSVVGGRGNEKLFF	TGCAGCGTTGTTGGGGGGCGCGGTAATGAAAAACTGTTTTTT
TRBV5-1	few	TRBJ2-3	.	CASSLELTYHTDTQYF	TGCGCCAGCAGCTTGGAACTCACGTATCACACAGATACGCAGTATTTT
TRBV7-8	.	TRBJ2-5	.	CASSLREFRETQYF	TGTGCCAGCAGCTTAAGAGAGTTTCGGGAGACCCAGTACTTC
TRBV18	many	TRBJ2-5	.	CASSPPKPGSSRQETQYF	TGTGCCAGCTCACCACCGAAGCCCGGGAGCTCTCGACAAGAGACCCAGTACTTC
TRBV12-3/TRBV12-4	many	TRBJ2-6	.	CASRVSGANVLTF	TGTGCCAGCAGGGTTTCTGGGGCCAACGTCCTGACTTTC
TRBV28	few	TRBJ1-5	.	CASSFLQGRGNQPQHF	TGTGCCAGCAGTTTTCTGCAGGGGCGGGGGAATCAGCCCCAGCATTTT
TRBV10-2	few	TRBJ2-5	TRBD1	CASSESRTGQEETQYF	TGCGCCAGCAGTGAGTCAAGGACAGGGCAGGAAGAGACCCAGTACTTC
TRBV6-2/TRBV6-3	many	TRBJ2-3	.	CASTLTDVPDTQYF	TGTGCCAGCACCCTAACGGACGTCCCAGATACGCAGTATTTT
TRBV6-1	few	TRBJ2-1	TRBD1	CASSRRTGSSYNEQFF	TGTGCCAGCAGTAGACGGACAGGAAGCTCCTACAATGAGCAGTTCTTC
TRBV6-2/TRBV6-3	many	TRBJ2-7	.	CASSYRPGRGYEQYF	TGTGCCAGCAGTTACCGACCCGGAAGAGGATACGAGCAGTACTTC
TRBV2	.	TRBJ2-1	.	CASSDDNCSYNEQFF	TGTGCCAGCAGTGACGACAATTGCTCCTACAATGAGCAGTTCTTC
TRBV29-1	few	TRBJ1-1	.	CSVEPRGDTEAFF	TGCAGCGTTGAGCCTAGGGGGGACACTGAAGCTTTCTTT
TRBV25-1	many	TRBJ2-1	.	CASSEWGAGDEQFF	TGTGCCAGCAGTGAATGGGGGGCCGGGGATGAGCAGTTCTTC
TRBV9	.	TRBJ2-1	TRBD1	CASSVGGGQGVNEQFF	TGTGCCAGCAGCGTAGGTGGGGGACAGGGGGTAAATGAGCAGTTCTTC
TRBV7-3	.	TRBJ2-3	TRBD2	CASSSGQRGTQYF	TGTGCCAGCAGCTCGGGCCAGCGGGGTACGCAGTATTTT
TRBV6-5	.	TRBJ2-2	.	CASSYGRRVTGELFF	TGTGCCAGCAGTTACGGGCGGAGGGTCACCGGGGAGCTGTTTTTT
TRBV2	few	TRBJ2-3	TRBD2	CASSEARGVFSDTQYF	TGTGCCAGCAGTGAAGCGCGGGGGGTTTTCTCAGATACGCAGTATTTT
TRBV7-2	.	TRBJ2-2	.	CASSLELTNTGELFF	TGTGCCAGCAGCTTGGAACTTACGAACACCGGGGAGCTGTTTTTT
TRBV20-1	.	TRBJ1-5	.	CSARRFQGQNQPQHF	TGCAGTGCTAGAAGGTTCCAGGGACAAAATCAGCCCCAGCATTTT
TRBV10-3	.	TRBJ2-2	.	CAISESAATGELFF	TGTGCCATCAGTGAGTCGGCAGCCACCGGGGAGCTGTTTTTT
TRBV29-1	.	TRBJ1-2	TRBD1	CSVEAIEWTGGAYGYTF	TGCAGCGTTGAAGCGATAGAATGGACAGGGGGCGCCTATGGCTACACCTTC
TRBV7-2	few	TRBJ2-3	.	CASSLLGPVTTDTQYF	TGTGCCAGCAGCTTACTGGGACCAGTGACCACAGATACGCAGTATTTT
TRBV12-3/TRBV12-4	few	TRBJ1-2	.	CASSFSQGAVGGYTF	TGTGCCAGCAGTTTTAGCCAGGGAGCGGTGGGCGGCTACACCTTC
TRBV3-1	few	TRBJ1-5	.	CASSLGLTNQPQHF	TGTGCCAGCAGCCTCGGACTGACGAATCAGCCCCAGCATTTT
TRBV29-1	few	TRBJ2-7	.	CSVDLGASSYEQYF	TGCAGCGTTGATTTAGGGGCAAGCTCCTACGAGCAGTACTTC
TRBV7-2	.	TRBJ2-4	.	CASSFPSGTKNIQYF	TGTGCCAGCAGTTTCCCGTCCGGGACAAAAAACATTCAGTACTTC
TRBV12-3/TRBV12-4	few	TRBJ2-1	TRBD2	CASSSRGLAGPGQFF	TGTGCCAGCAGTTCTAGGGGTCTAGCGGGGCCGGGGCAGTTCTTC
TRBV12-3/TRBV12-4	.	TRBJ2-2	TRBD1	CASRETGGAAGELFF	TGTGCCAGCAGGGAGACAGGGGGCGCCGCCGGGGAGCTGTTTTTT
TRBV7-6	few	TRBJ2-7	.	CASSPRSVSYEQYF	TGTGCCAGCAGCCCCCGTTCGGTCTCCTACGAGCAGTACTTC
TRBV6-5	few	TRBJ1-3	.	CASSWKGLRGNTIYF	TGTGCCAGCAGTTGGAAGGGTCTTAGGGGAAACACCATATATTTT
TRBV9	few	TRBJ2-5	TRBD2	CASSVDSGRETQYF	TGTGCCAGCAGCGTAGATAGCGGGAGGGAGACCCAGTACTTC
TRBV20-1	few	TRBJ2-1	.	CSARELLRGYNEQFF	TGCAGTGCTAGAGAGCTGCTAAGGGGGTACAATGAGCAGTTCTTC
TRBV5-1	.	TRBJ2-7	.	CASSLTVPVLLEQYF	TGCGCCAGCAGCTTGACCGTCCCAGTTCTCCTCGAGCAGTACTTC
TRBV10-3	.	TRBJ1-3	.	CAISGRGLSGNTIYF	TGTGCCATCAGTGGGAGGGGTCTCTCTGGAAACACCATATATTTT
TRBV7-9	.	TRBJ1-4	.	CASSHQGGTNEKLFF	TGTGCCAGCAGCCATCAAGGGGGAACTAATGAAAAACTGTTTTTT
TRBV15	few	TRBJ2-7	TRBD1	CATSREPPTGGYYYEQYF	TGTGCCACCAGCAGAGAACCCCCAACAGGGGGCTATTACTACGAGCAGTACTTC
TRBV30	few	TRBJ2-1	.	CACSGTPPFSGEQFF	TGTGCCTGCAGTGGGACTCCCCCTTTTTCGGGAGAGCAGTTCTTC
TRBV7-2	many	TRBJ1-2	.	CASSPQGKGYTF	TGTGCCAGCAGCCCACAGGGAAAAGGCTACACCTTC
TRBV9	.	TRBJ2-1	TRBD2	CASSVGAGPYNEQFF	TGTGCCAGCAGCGTAGGAGCGGGGCCCTACAATGAGCAGTTCTTC
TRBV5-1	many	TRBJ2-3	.	CASPEADTQYF	TGCGCCAGCCCCGAGGCAGATACGCAGTATTTT
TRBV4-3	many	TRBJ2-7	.	CASSQGLPYEQYF	TGCGCCAGCAGCCAAGGTCTCCCCTACGAGCAGTACTTC
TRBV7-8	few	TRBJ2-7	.	CASSLRPHYEQYF	TGTGCCAGCAGCTTACGTCCGCACTACGAGCAGTACTTC
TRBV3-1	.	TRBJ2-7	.	CASNTWGGGGEQYF	TGTGCCAGCAACACTTGGGGAGGAGGGGGCGAGCAGTACTTC